This T cell receptor beta chain appears in the sequencing data of a study of T cells after yellow fever vaccination. Regarding this clonotype: Antigen unknown.

In TCRdb, the 5' RACE reads were re-called with MiXCR into one record per CDR3 protein. The sample lists about 360,000 distinct CDR3 sequences, about 6.2% occurring once. CDR3 length: 15 residues. Trimming cost V 1 base and J 9 bases; bases outside gene matches: 6. Germline assignment: CDR1 SGHVS and CDR2 FNYEAQ. General observations from the study: Across the CD4 and CD8 compartments, a small share of clonotypes was present in both. A faster peak, day 5 versus 15, was reached by the weaker secondary response. After the booster, 96% of CD4 and 75% to 90% of CD8 primary-response clones were re-detected.

The chain combines TRBV7-6 with TRBJ2-1, with 10 bases that match TRBD2. The TCR originated in a man under 40 who received the YFV17D yellow fever vaccine. The starting material was PBMCs, obtained 5 days after the yellow fever booster vaccination. DNA of the CDR3: TGTGCCAGCAGCTTAGGGAGCGGGAGGGCCGCTGAGCAGTTCTTC. Its protein is CASSLGSGRAAEQFF.